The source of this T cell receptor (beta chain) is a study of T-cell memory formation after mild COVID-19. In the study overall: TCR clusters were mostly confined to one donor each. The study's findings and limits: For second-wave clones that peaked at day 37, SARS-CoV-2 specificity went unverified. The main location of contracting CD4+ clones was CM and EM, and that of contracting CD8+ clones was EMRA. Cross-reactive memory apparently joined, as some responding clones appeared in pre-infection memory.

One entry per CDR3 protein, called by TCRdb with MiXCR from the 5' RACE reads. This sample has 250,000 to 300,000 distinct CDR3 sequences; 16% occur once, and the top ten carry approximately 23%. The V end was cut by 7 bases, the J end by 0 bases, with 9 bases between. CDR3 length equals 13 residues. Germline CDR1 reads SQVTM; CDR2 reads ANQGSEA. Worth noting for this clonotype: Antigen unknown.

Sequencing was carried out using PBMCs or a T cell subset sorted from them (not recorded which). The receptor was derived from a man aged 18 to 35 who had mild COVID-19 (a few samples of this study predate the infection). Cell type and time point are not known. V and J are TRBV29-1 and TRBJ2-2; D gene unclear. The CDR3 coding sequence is TGCAGCGGTGTAGGGCCGAACACCGGGGAGCTGTTTTTT. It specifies CSGVGPNTGELFF.